This passage covers 25 T cell receptor beta chains from one sample sequenced in a study of cytomegalovirus exposure and HLA in healthy donors. The study ran its PCR with 60 Vbeta and 13 Jbeta primers. Profiling relied on immunoSEQ multiplex PCR, and the TCRdb table lists in-frame clones only, not all of them. The repertoire holds about 130,000 clones, with around four fifths as singletons. Sample: PBMCs. These receptors all stem from a young man in good health and CMV-seronegative.

This clone was seen only once. The V gene is TRBV7-9, the J gene TRBJ1-5; unclear D gene. The CDR3 runs 14 residues. Germline V gene lookup returns CDR1 SEHNR and CDR2 FQNEAQ (reference sequence). Deletions cut 1 base from V and 0 bases from J, with 4 bases between. CDR3 nucleotides: TGTGCCAGCAGCTTAGTCGGTAGCAATCAGCCCCAGCATTTT. This gives the protein CASSLVGSNQPQHF.

The genes are TRBV25-1 and TRBJ1-1; unclear D gene. The CDR3 extends over 14 amino acids. The V gene's germline CDR1 is MGHDK and CDR2 SYGVNS. Trimming left V 2 bases short and J 8 bases short, with 15 bases between. The CDR3 here is CASSEPGSKTEAFF. CDR3 DNA: TGTGCCAGCAGTGAACCGGGATCCAAGACCGAAGCTTTCTTT.

The J gene is TRBJ1-4, the V gene TRBV2; maybe TRBD1 (5 bases). This CDR3 is 13 amino acids long. The germline V gene encodes CDR1 SNHLY and CDR2 FYNNEI. Trimming took 5 bases from V and 8 from J, leaving 12 bases between them. This CDR3 reads CASSRQSDEKLFF. Written as DNA, the CDR3 is TGTGCCAGCAGTAGACAGTCGGACGAAAAACTGTTTTTT.

The chain uses TRBV2 and TRBJ1-2, with TRBD1 matching over 9 bases. CDR3 length: 15 amino acids. Germline trimming cut 1 base from V and 6 bases from J; bases unmatched to any gene: 6. Germline CDR1 is SNHLY and CDR2 is FYNNEI. This chain's CDR3 is CASSEVDRGRDGYTF. Here the CDR3 DNA reads TGTGCCAGCAGTGAAGTGGACAGGGGAAGGGATGGCTACACCTTC.

V is TRBV6-1 and J is TRBJ2-3; 8 positions match TRBD1. This CDR3 has 15 amino acids. The V segment lost 6 bases and the J segment 6 bases; nucleotides outside the gene matches: 11. Germline CDR1 reads MNHNS; CDR2 reads SASEGT. In nucleotides, the CDR3 is TGTGCCAGCAGGGTGGTGACAGGGGAGATGGATACGCAGTATTTT. Translation gives CASRVVTGEMDTQYF.

On this clone: Sequence at one end of the junction differs from germline and may be a read error. J is TRBJ2-6 and V is TRBV7-3; 9 bases line up with TRBD1. The CDR3 has 17 residues. In germline, CDR1 is SGHTA, CDR2 FQGTGA. The CDR3 protein is CASSVTGGVSGANVLTF. CDR3 sequence (DNA): TGTGCCAGCAGCGTAACAGGGGGCGTCTCTGGGGCCAACGTCCTGACTTTC.

The gene calls are TRBV11-2 and TRBJ2-5; unclear D gene. Looked up from germline, CDR1 is SGHAT and CDR2 is FQNNGV. Between the trimmed V and J ends, which lost 5 bases and 6 bases, there was a span of 10 bases. This CDR3 region has 12 residues. The chain's CDR3 is CASSPSRKTQYF. CDR3 sequence (DNA): TGTGCCAGCAGCCCATCTAGGAAGACCCAGTACTTC.

The CDR3 DNA follows: TGTGCCAGCACTCAGCGGGAGGGGGGAGATACGCAGTATTTT. It codes for CASTQREGGDTQYF. V is TRBV6-1 and J is TRBJ2-3, with 10 bases lining up with TRBD2. CDR3 length: 14 residues. Trimming took 7 bases from V and 5 from J; bases not matched to a gene: 6. Germline V CDR1 and CDR2: MNHNS, SASEGT.

This clone was detected only once. This rearrangement joins TRBV6-5 to TRBJ1-4, with D perhaps TRBD1 (6 bases). This CDR3 comprises 15 residues. In germline, CDR1 is MNHEY, CDR2 SVGAGI. The germline V and J ends were trimmed by 6 bases and 6 bases, with 17 bases remaining between them. The chain's CDR3 is CASSRGGGRYEKLFF. The DNA of the CDR3 is TGTGCCAGCAGCCGGGGCGGGGGGCGGTATGAAAAACTGTTTTTT.

This chain links TRBV7-9 with TRBJ2-5; a possible D gene is TRBD1 (6 bases). CDR3 length equals 12 residues. The germline V gene encodes CDR1 SEHNR and CDR2 FQNEAQ (reference sequence). The germline V and J ends were trimmed by 5 bases and 4 bases, with 8 bases remaining between them. CDR3 protein: CASSRGGETQYF. CDR3 nucleotides: TGTGCCAGCAGCCGAGGGGGAGAGACCCAGTACTTC. The whole variable domain, filled in from reference TRBV7-9 and TRBJ2-5, reads DTGVSQNPRHKITKRGQNVTFRCDPISEHNRLYWYRQTLGQGPEFLTYFQNEAQLEKSRLLSDRFSAERPKGSFSTLEIQRTEQGDSAMYLCASSRGGETQYFGPGTRLLVL.

The gene calls are TRBV7-9 and TRBJ2-1; D is perhaps TRBD1 (5 bases). Per germline, CDR1 SEHNR and CDR2 FQNEAQ (reference sequence). The germline V and J ends were trimmed by 0 bases and 12 bases, with 21 bases remaining between them. The CDR3 has 16 amino acids. The DNA of the CDR3 is TGTGCCAGCAGCTTAGCGGTCACGGGTCAGGGTTCGGGGCAGTTCTTC. Translation: CASSLAVTGQGSGQFF.

This chain links TRBV13 with TRBJ2-4, with a weak D call TRBD2 (6 bases). The CDR3 is 14 residues long. Germline CDR1 and CDR2: PRHDT and FYEKMQ (reference sequence). Trimming shortened V by 5 bases and J by 6 bases, and 14 bases separated the two germline ends. CDR3 coding DNA: TGTGCCAGCAGCCAGACTAGTTCAGGAAACATTCAGTACTTC. It is translated as CASSQTSSGNIQYF.

The chain carries TRBV2 and TRBJ2-7, with D unresolved. Germline V lookup: CDR1 SNHLY, CDR2 FYNNEI. Trimming left V 3 bases short and J 1 base short, with 7 bases between. CDR3 length equals 13 residues. The CDR3: CASSDGSSYEQYF. The DNA of the CDR3 is TGTGCCAGCAGTGACGGTAGTTCCTACGAGCAGTACTTC.

V and J are TRBV6-5 and TRBJ2-3; 9 bases are a match to TRBD2. CDR3 length: 15 amino acids. Per the germline V gene, CDR1 is MNHEY and CDR2 is SVGAGI. Unmatched junction bases numbered 1, after V lost 2 bases and J lost 1 base. The CDR3 here is CASSYRGRGTDTQYF. DNA of the CDR3: TGTGCCAGCAGTTACCGCGGGAGGGGCACAGATACGCAGTATTTT.

The chain carries TRBV6-1 and TRBJ2-1, with TRBD2 matching over 10 bases. The germline CDR1 and CDR2 sequences are MNHNS and SASEGT. J lost 5 bases, V lost 6 bases, and 7 bases had no gene match. CDR3 length: 15 amino acids. The CDR3 nucleotides read TGTGCCAGCAGCCGCTCGGGACTAGCGAACAATGAGCAGTTCTTC. Translation: CASSRSGLANNEQFF.

This chain connects TRBV19 to TRBJ1-1; tentatively, D is TRBD1 (5 bases). The germline V gene has CDR1 LNHDA and CDR2 SQIVND (reference sequence). The CDR3 has 13 amino acids. V was pared by 1 base and J by 7 bases, with 10 bases between. The CDR3 DNA follows: TGTGCCAGTAGTATAGTGGGCCAGGGTGAAGCTTTCTTT. Translating gives CASSIVGQGEAFF. Supplemented by reference TRBV19 and TRBJ1-1, the full variable domain reads DGGITQSPKYLFRKEGQNVTLSCEQNLNHDAMYWYRQDPGQGLRLIYYSQIVNDFQKGDIAEGYSVSREKKESFPLTVTSAQKNPTAFYLCASSIVGQGEAFFGQGTRLTVV.

For the CDR3, the DNA is TGTGCCAGCACACCGACAGCTCCGAGTGATGAGCAGTTCTTC. It codes for CASTPTAPSDEQFF. This rearrangement joins TRBV6-5 to TRBJ2-1; a weak D match, TRBD1 (5 bases). The CDR3 totals 14 residues. With 7 bases removed from V and 8 bases from J, the gap between germline ends came to 18 bases. CDR1 is MNHEY and CDR2 is SVGAGI in the germline V gene.

The gene calls are TRBV7-9 and TRBJ2-7; D gene uncertain. The CDR3 length is 13 residues. CDR1 and CDR2 from the germline V gene are SEHNR and FQNEAQ (reference sequence). Between the trimmed V and J ends, which lost 11 bases and 0 bases, there was a span of 14 bases. CDR3 in DNA: TGTGCCGCAGGAACAGACAACTCCTACGAGCAGTACTTC. Translated, it gives CAAGTDNSYEQYF.

The chain is built from TRBV2 and TRBJ2-3; 8 bases align to TRBD1. Germline CDR1 and CDR2: SNHLY and FYNNEI. The CDR3 is 14 amino acids. V trimming: 7 bases; J trimming: 2 bases; junction bases outside the gene matches: 5. In DNA form, the CDR3 reads TGTGCCAGCACCGACAGGGGCACCACAGATACGCAGTATTTT. This encodes CASTDRGTTDTQYF.

The rearrangement links TRBV5-1 to TRBJ2-7; TRBD1 aligns across 8 bases. CDR1 and CDR2 from the germline V gene are SGHRS and YFSETQ. The trim removed 4 bases at V and 4 bases at J, leaving 7 bases unmatched. CDR3 length equals 14 residues. Here the CDR3 reads CASSLMDREYEQYF. The DNA of the CDR3 is TGCGCCAGCAGCCTAATGGACAGGGAATACGAGCAGTACTTC.

The chain links TRBV4-3 to TRBJ2-3; D unresolved. Trimming stripped 0 bases from V and 6 bases from J, with 7 bases between. Germline V gene lookup returns CDR1 LGHNA and CDR2 YSLEER. The CDR3 consists of 13 residues. The CDR3 bases are TGCGCCAGCAGCCAAGACAGGTGGGATACGCAGTATTTT. Translating it yields CASSQDRWDTQYF.

The rearrangement uses TRBV15 and TRBJ2-1; possible D gene TRBD1, 5 bases. The germline CDR1 and CDR2 sequences are LNHNV and YYDKDF (reference sequence). The CDR3 is made up of 12 amino acids. The germline V and J ends were trimmed by 3 bases and 5 bases, with 5 bases remaining between them. The CDR3 DNA reads as TGTGCCACCAGCAGCAGGGACAATGAGCAGTTCTTC. Protein: CATSSRDNEQFF.

This clone has more than one count but fewer than ten. This chain connects TRBV7-6 to TRBJ1-6; the match to TRBD1 covers 9 bases. CDR1 is SGHVS and CDR2 is FNYEAQ in the germline V gene. The CDR3 runs to 14 residues. J gave up 11 bases and V 5 bases, and 7 bases lay outside the gene matches. The CDR3 DNA sequence: TGTGCCAGCAGCCCGGGACAGGGTCGGACACCCCTCCACTTT. It encodes CASSPGQGRTPLHF. The complete variable domain, with remaining parts taken from reference TRBV7-6 and TRBJ1-6, reads GAGVSQSPRYKVTKRGQDVALRCDPISGHVSLYWYRQALGQGPEFLTYFNYEAQQDKSGLPNDRFSAERPEGSISTLTIQRTEQRDSAMYRCASSPGQGRTPLHFGNGTRLTVT.

This chain links TRBV6-5 with TRBJ1-2; a possible D gene is TRBD1 (5 bases). Germline V CDR1 and CDR2: MNHEY, SVGAGI. V was shortened by 2 bases and J by 4 bases, with 14 bases between the two germline ends. There are 15 residues in the CDR3. The CDR3 region is CASSYGAGISYGYTF. CDR3 nucleotides: TGTGCCAGCAGTTACGGGGCAGGGATCAGCTATGGCTACACCTTC.

This clone showed up just a few times. The chain employs TRBV6-1 and TRBJ2-1; TRBD1 matches 8 bases. The germline CDR1 and CDR2 sequences are MNHNS and SASEGT. The trim removed 7 bases at V and 4 bases at J, leaving 9 bases unmatched. The CDR3 loop spans 15 amino acids. The CDR3: CASIVRTGIYNEQFF. The CDR3 coding sequence is TGTGCCAGCATTGTAAGGACAGGGATTTACAATGAGCAGTTCTTC.